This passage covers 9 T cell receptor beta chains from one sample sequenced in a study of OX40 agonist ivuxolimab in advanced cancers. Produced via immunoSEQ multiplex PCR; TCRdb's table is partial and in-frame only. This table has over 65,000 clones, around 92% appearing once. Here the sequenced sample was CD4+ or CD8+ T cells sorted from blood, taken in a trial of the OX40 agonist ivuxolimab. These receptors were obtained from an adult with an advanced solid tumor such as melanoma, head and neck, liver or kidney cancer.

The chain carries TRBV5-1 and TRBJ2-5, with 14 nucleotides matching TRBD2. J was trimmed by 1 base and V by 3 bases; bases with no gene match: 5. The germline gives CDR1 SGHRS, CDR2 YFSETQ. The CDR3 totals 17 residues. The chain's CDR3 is CASSSGTSGRRQETQYF. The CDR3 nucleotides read TGCGCCAGCAGCTCCGGGACTAGCGGGAGACGCCAAGAGACCCAGTACTTC.

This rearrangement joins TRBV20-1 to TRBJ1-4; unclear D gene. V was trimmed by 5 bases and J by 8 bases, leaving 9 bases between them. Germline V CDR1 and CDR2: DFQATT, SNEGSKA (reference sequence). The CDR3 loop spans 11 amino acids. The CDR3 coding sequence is TGCAGTGCTTTAGAAAACGAAAAACTGTTTTTT. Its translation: CSALENEKLFF.

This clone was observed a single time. The CDR3 sequence is CASSQDHPNTGELFF. The CDR3, as DNA: TGCGCCAGCAGCCAAGATCACCCTAACACCGGGGAGCTGTTTTTT. V gene TRBV4-1 combines with J gene TRBJ2-2; D remains ambiguous. The CDR3 has 15 amino acids. V lost 0 bases, J lost 2 bases, and 7 bases lay in between. Germline CDR1 and CDR2: MGHRA and YSYEKL.

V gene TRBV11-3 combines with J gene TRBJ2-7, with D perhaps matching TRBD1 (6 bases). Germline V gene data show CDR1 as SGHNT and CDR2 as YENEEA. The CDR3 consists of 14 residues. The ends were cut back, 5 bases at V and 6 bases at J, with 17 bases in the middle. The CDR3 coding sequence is TGTGCCAGCAGCCAGGGGCAGGGTGAGTTCGAGCAGTACTTC. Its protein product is CASSQGQGEFEQYF. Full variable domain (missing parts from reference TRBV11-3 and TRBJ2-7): EAGVVQSPRYKIIEKKQPVAFWCNPISGHNTLYWYLQNLGQGPELLIRYENEEAVDDSQLPKDRFSAERLKGVDSTLKIQPAELGDSAVYLCASSQGQGEFEQYFGPGTRLTVT.

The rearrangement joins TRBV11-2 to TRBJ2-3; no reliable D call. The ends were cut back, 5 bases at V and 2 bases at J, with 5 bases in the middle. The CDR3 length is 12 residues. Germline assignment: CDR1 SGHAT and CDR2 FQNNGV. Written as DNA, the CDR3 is TGTGCCAGCAGCCCAGTCACAGATACGCAGTATTTT. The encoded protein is CASSPVTDTQYF.

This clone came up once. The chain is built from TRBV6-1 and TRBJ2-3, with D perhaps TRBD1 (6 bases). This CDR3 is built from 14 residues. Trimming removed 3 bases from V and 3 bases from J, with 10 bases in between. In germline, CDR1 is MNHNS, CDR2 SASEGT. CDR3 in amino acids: CASSEWGPTDTQYF. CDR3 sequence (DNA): TGTGCCAGCAGTGAGTGGGGGCCGACAGATACGCAGTATTTT.

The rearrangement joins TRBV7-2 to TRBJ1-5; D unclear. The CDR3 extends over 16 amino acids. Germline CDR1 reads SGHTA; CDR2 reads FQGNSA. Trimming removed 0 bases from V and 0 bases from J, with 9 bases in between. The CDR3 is CASSLAAAYSNQPQHF. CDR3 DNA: TGTGCCAGCAGCTTAGCGGCTGCCTATAGCAATCAGCCCCAGCATTTT.

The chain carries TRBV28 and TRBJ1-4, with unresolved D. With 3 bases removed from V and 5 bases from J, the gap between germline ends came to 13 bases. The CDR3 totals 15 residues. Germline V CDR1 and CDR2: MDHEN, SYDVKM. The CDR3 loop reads CASSFLGSPNEKLFF. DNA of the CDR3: TGTGCCAGCAGTTTTTTGGGCAGCCCGAATGAAAAACTGTTTTTT.

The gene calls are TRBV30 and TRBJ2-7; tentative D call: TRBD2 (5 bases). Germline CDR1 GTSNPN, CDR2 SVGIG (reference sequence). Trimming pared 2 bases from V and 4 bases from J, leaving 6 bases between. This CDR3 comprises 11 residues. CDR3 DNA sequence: TGTGCCTGGAGTCGGGGATACGAGCAGTACTTC. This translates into CAWSRGYEQYF. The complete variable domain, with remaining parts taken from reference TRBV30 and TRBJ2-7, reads SQTIHQWPATLVQPVGSPLSLECTVEGTSNPNLYWYRQAAGRGLQLLFYSVGIGQISSEVPQNLSASRPQDRQFILSSKKLLLSDSGFYLCAWSRGYEQYFGPGTRLTVT.